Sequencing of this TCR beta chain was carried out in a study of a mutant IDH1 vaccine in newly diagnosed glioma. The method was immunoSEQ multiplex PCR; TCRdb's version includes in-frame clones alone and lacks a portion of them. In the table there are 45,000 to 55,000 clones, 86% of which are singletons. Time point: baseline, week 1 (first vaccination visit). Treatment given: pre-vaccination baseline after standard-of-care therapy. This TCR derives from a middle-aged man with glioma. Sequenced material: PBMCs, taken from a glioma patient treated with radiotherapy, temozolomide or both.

CDR3 nucleotide sequence: TGCGCCAGCAGCCAAGCGGCCGGGACAGGGAGCACTGAAGCTTTCTTT. Protein: CASSQAAGTGSTEAFF. The chain couples TRBV4-3 to TRBJ1-1, with 9 bases fitting TRBD1. The ends lost 1 base at V and 4 bases at J; junction bases unmatched: 7. The germline V gene has CDR1 LGHNA and CDR2 YSLEER. This CDR3 has 16 residues.